The present TCR beta chain was sequenced within a study of beta chain features in type 1 diabetes. Overall study: Analysis included under 120,000,000 sorted cells drawn from all samples. Study findings and constraints: Shortening of TCRB CDR3s, moderate but significant, appeared in all four CD4+ subsets of Type 1 diabetes patients. For patients, the naive, central memory and Treg TCRB repertoires appeared more alike than for healthy donors.

Every participating donor gave one draw, a heparinised blood sample averaging around 100 mL. CD4+ cells of the naive, central memory, regulatory and stem cell-like memory types were sorted via CD45RO/CCR7/CD25/CD127/CD95/CD27. Regarding this clone: The antigen is undetermined.

Per germline, CDR1 SGHTA and CDR2 FQGNSA. The CDR3 spans 15 residues. With V trimmed by 6 bases and J by 0 bases, 4 bases remained unmatched. The investigators reverse transcribed all of the isolated RNA, so they sequenced expressed TCRB transcripts. Clones were read by immunoSEQ multiplex PCR, and TCRdb kept only the in-frame ones, dropping some. This table has more than 250,000 clones, roughly a quarter appearing once. This chain connects TRBV7-2 to TRBJ2-3; 9 bases line up with TRBD2. The receptor's source is a woman younger than 45 with type 1 diabetes. The sample taken for sequencing was naive CD4+ T cells from blood. CDR3 nucleotide sequence: TGTGCCAGCAGGCGGACTAGCGCTAGCACAGATACGCAGTATTTT. Translated: CASRRTSASTDTQYF.